This T cell receptor (beta chain) was obtained from a study of T cell responses to AZD1222 COVID-19 vaccine. About this clone itself: The antigen is undetermined.

General study results and limits: A rise in Spike-specific TCR breadth and depth followed two AZD1222 doses. Clonal diversity may have been underestimated in mostly white British donors.

This table comes from immunoSEQ multiplex PCR, and its TCRdb copy is limited to in-frame clones, with some not included. This sample carries 100,000 to 150,000 clones, 80% to 90% of them seen once, and the ten largest clones take about 1.6%. Losses at the gene ends were 6 bases for V and 10 bases for J; bases not matched to a gene: 13. CDR1 SGHKS and CDR2 YYEKEE come from the germline V gene (reference sequence). The CDR3 runs 15 residues. The chain employs TRBV5-5 and TRBJ2-1; TRBD2 matches 10 bases. The TCR originated in an adult in good health. Sequences were derived from peripheral blood, sampled on day 0 of AZD1222 vaccination. The CDR3 protein is CASTLGLAGVGEQFF. The DNA for the CDR3 is TGTGCCAGCACTCTAGGGCTAGCGGGAGTAGGGGAGCAGTTCTTC. Supplemented by reference TRBV5-5 and TRBJ2-1, the full variable domain reads DAGVTQSPTHLIKTRGQQVTLRCSPISGHKSVSWYQQVLGQGPQFIFQYYEKEERGRGNFPDRFSARQFPNYSSELNVNALLLGDSALYLCASTLGLAGVGEQFFGPGTRLTVL.